Listed below are T cell receptor beta chains from one sample, sequenced in a study of blood T cell repertoires in COVID-19. Repertoires were generated with immunoSEQ multiplex PCR, while TCRdb's copy carries only in-frame clones and drops some. Of approximately 100,000 clones in the sample, over 75% were seen once. Material for sequencing was peripheral blood. The receptors were sampled from a human donor in a cohort sampled during active COVID-19. Each CDR3 is given with its conserved first and last residue. Each record gives: D gene, clone size, J gene, V gene, CDR3 protein, CDR3 DNA. The D gene is left open where the match is weak. The size entry is marked missing in some rows and otherwise reads once, few, many or a size class.

NA NA TRBJ1-4 TRBV9 CASSVRPGETTNEKLFF TGTGCCAGCAGCGTCCGACCAGGGGAAACAACTAATGAAAAACTGTTTTTT
NA NA TRBJ1-5 TRBV7-9 CASSRGLNSNQPQHF TGTGCCAGCAGCCGCGGACTCAATAGCAATCAGCCCCAGCATTTT
TRBD1 NA TRBJ1-1 TRBV5-4 CASSRQGADTEAFF TGTGCCAGCAGCCGACAGGGGGCGGACACTGAAGCTTTCTTT
NA NA TRBJ1-2 TRBV6-5 CASSTQGIWEIGYTF TGTGCCAGCAGTACACAGGGAATCTGGGAGATAGGCTACACCTTC
NA NA TRBJ2-2 TRBV19 CASSPGQNTGELFF TGTGCCAGTAGCCCGGGACAAAACACCGGGGAGCTGTTTTTT
NA NA TRBJ2-5 TRBV6-5 CASSYKFQGGETQYF TGTGCCAGCAGTTACAAGTTTCAGGGCGGTGAGACCCAGTACTTC
NA once TRBJ2-7 TRBV18 CASSPQTGERGYEQYF TGTGCCAGCTCACCCCAAACCGGAGAAAGGGGATACGAGCAGTACTTC
NA NA TRBJ2-1 TRBV19 CASSFFVGRVSYNEQFF TGTGCCAGTAGTTTTTTTGTGGGCAGGGTCTCCTACAATGAGCAGTTCTTC
TRBD1 NA TRBJ2-7 TRBV7-9 CASSPIPGQGTIYEQYF TGTGCCAGCAGCCCGATACCGGGACAGGGGACGATCTACGAGCAGTACTTC
TRBD2 NA TRBJ2-7 TRBV7-9 CASSPAGVYEQYF TGTGCCAGCAGCCCTGCGGGGGTCTACGAGCAGTACTTC
TRBD2 NA TRBJ2-7 TRBV19 CASRPNSGGYEQYF TGTGCCAGTAGACCAAACTCGGGGGGCTACGAGCAGTACTTC
NA NA TRBJ1-3 TRBV3-1/TRBV3-2 CASSPLGGRRVTIYF TGTGCCAGCAGCCCCTTAGGGGGTAGGAGAGTGACCATATATTTT
TRBD1 once TRBJ2-7 TRBV27 CASSRTGSTYEQYF TGTGCCAGCAGCAGGACAGGTTCTACCTACGAGCAGTACTTC